This TCR beta chain was sequenced in a study of control samples from healthy donors and cancer patients. Germline V lookup: CDR1 MRHNA, CDR2 SNTAGT. The CDR3 length is 16 residues. J lost 5 bases, V lost 0 bases, and 5 bases had no gene match. This clone has a handful of counts. TCRdb's table, derived via immunoSEQ multiplex PCR, lists solely in-frame clones and lacks some. The table has around 70,000 clones, roughly 90% seen once. V usage is TRBV6-4 and J usage is TRBJ2-2, with 8 bases matching TRBD1. The source of this sequence is a woman between 45 and 60 years old with colorectal cancer. The sequencing input was PBMCs. The CDR3 coding sequence is TGTGCCAGCAGTGACTCGAGAGACAGGGGTACCGGGGAGCTGTTTTTT. It encodes CASSDSRDRGTGELFF.